The entry below describes one T cell receptor (beta chain). This sample also contains other DNA sequences that code for the same CDR3. Only in-frame clones appear in the TCRdb table, and some are missing; sequencing was by immunoSEQ multiplex PCR. The table records roughly 270,000 clones, around 87% of them present only once. This specimen belongs to a study of cytomegalovirus exposure and HLA in healthy donors. The ends were cut back, 3 bases at V and 4 bases at J, with 6 bases in the middle. This CDR3 is built from 12 residues. Per the germline V gene, CDR1 is KGHSH and CDR2 is LQKENI. The clonotype originates from a woman under 30 in good health and CMV-seronegative. V is TRBV18 and J is TRBJ2-5; possibly TRBD2 for D (6 bases). Sequencing used PBMCs. In nucleotides, the CDR3 is TGTGCCAGCTCACCGGGAGGAGAGACCCAGTACTTC. Residues: CASSPGGETQYF.